The present T cell receptor (beta chain) was sequenced within a study of blood T cell repertoires in COVID-19. Overall study context: Whether acute or convalescent, the COVID-19 samples came from the United States, Italy and Spain. The cDNA or gDNA used as material had been derived from T cells, B-cell-depleted T cells, or PBMCs.

Methods used by the authors: Reference gene primers were amplified, and this amplification served to estimate nucleated cell counts. TCRdb's table, derived via immunoSEQ multiplex PCR, lists solely in-frame clones and lacks some. Clone size and V and J calls were adopted from that table, with D and trimming inferred from the DNA. The repertoire consists of around 77,000 clones, with under 80% occurring once and the leading ten covering over 25%. The CDR3 is 15 residues long. Per the germline V gene, CDR1 is GTSNPN and CDR2 is SVGIG (reference sequence). The germline V and J ends were trimmed by 5 bases and 4 bases, with 18 bases remaining between them.

The chain employs TRBV30 and TRBJ1-3; D might be TRBD1 (5 bases). The TCR comes from a woman of 80 years or more with active or convalescent COVID-19. Sequencing was performed on peripheral blood. In nucleotides, the CDR3 is TGTGCCTGGGCCCCCTCCAGGGTATCCGGAAACACCATATATTTT. Translated, it gives CAWAPSRVSGNTIYF.